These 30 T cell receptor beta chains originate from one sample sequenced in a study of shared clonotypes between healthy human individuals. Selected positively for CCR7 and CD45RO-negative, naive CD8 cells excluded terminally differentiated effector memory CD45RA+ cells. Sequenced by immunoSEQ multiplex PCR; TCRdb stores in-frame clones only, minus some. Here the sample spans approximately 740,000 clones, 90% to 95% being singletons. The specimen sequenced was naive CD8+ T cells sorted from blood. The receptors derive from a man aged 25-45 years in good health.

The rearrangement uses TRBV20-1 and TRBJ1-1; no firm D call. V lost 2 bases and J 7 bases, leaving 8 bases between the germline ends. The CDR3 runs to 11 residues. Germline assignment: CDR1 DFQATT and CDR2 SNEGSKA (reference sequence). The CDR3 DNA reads TGCAGTGCTAGACCTGGCGATGAAGCTTTCTTT. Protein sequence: CSARPGDEAFF.

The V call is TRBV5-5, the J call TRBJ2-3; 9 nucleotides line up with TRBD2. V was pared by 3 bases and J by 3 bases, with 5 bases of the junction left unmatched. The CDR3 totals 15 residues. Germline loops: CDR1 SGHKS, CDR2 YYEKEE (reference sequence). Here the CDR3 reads CASSWGLAGTDTQYF. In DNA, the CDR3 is TGTGCCAGCAGCTGGGGGCTAGCGGGAACAGATACGCAGTATTTT.

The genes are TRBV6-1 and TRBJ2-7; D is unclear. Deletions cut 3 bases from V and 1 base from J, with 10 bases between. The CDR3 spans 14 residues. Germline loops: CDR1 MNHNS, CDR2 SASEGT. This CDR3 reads CASSDSGLSYEQYF. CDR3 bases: TGTGCCAGCAGTGACTCGGGCCTATCCTACGAGCAGTACTTC.

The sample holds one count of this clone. In DNA, the CDR3 is TGTGCCGGGCAACAGGGTAACGAGCAGTACTTC. This translates into CAGQQGNEQYF. The gene calls are TRBV7-9 and TRBJ2-7; possible D gene TRBD1, 6 bases. V was trimmed by 11 bases and J by 5 bases, leaving 13 bases between them. Germline CDR1 SEHNR, CDR2 FQNEAQ (reference sequence). The CDR3 consists of 11 residues. Complete variable domain (other parts from reference TRBV7-9 and TRBJ2-7): DTGVSQNPRHKITKRGQNVTFRCDPISEHNRLYWYRQTLGQGPEFLTYFQNEAQLEKSRLLSDRFSAERPKGSFSTLEIQRTEQGDSAMYLCAGQQGNEQYFGPGTRLTVT.

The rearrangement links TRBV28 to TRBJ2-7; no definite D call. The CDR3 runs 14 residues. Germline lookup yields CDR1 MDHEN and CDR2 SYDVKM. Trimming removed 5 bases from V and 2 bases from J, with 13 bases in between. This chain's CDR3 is CASSPLSIPYEQYF. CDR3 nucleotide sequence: TGTGCCAGCAGTCCGCTGAGCATCCCCTACGAGCAGTACTTC.

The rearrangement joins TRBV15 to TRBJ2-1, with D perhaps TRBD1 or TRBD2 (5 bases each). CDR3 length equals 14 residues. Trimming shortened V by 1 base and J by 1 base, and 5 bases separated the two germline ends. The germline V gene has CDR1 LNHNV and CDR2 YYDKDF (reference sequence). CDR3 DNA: TGTGCCACCAGCAGAGGGGGGTCCTACAATGAGCAGTTCTTC. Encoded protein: CATSRGGSYNEQFF.

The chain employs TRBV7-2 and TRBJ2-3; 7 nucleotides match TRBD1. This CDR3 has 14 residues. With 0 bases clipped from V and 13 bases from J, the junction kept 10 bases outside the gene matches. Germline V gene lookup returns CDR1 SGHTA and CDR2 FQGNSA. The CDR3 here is CASSLADLGQGEYF. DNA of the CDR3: TGTGCCAGCAGCTTAGCGGATTTGGGCCAGGGGGAGTATTTT. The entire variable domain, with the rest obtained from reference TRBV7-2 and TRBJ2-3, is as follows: GAGVSQSPSNKVTEKGKDVELRCDPISGHTALYWYRQSLGQGLEFLIYFQGNSAPDKSGLPSDRFSAERTGGSVSTLTIQRTQQEDSAVYLCASSLADLGQGEYFGPGTRLTVL.

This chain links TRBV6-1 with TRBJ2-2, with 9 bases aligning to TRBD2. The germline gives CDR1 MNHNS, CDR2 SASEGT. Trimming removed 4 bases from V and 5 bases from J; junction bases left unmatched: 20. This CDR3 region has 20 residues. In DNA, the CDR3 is TGTGCCAGCAGTGCCTCTGGGGGACTAGCCCAAACAGAGGGGACCGGGGAGCTGTTTTTT. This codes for CASSASGGLAQTEGTGELFF.

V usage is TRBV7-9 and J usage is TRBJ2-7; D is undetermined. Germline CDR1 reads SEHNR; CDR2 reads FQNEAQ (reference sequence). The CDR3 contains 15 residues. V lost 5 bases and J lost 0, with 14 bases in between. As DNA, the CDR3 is TGTGCCAGCAGCAACCCACGTAGCAGCTCCTACGAGCAGTACTTC. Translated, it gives CASSNPRSSSYEQYF.

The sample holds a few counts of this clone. The CDR3 reads CAWSVGGGDGYTF. In DNA form, the CDR3 reads TGTGCCTGGAGTGTGGGAGGGGGCGACGGCTACACCTTC. The chain links TRBV30 to TRBJ1-2; 7 bases fit TRBD1. CDR1 and CDR2 from the germline V gene are GTSNPN and SVGIG (reference sequence). Trimming cost V 0 bases and J 8 bases; bases outside gene matches: 6. The CDR3 is made up of 13 amino acids.

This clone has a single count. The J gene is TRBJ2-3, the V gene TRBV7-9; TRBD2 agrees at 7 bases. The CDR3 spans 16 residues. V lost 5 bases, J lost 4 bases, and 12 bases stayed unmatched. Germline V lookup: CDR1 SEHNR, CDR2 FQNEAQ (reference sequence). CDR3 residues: CASSPRSGSNADTQYF. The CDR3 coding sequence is TGTGCCAGCAGCCCCCGTAGCGGGTCGAACGCAGATACGCAGTATTTT.

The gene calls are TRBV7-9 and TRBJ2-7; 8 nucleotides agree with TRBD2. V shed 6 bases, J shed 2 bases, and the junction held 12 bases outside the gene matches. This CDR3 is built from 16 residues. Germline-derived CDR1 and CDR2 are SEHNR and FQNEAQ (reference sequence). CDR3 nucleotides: TGTGCCAGCAGTCCCCGGGACGGACTAGCCCCCTACGAGCAGTACTTC. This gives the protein CASSPRDGLAPYEQYF.

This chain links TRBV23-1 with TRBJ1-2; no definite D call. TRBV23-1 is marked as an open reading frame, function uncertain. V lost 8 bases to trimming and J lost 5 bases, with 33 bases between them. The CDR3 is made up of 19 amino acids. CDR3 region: CASLEREQRNRAVAYGYTF. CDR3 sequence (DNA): TGCGCCAGCCTGGAACGTGAGCAGCGCAACCGAGCGGTGGCTTATGGCTACACCTTC.

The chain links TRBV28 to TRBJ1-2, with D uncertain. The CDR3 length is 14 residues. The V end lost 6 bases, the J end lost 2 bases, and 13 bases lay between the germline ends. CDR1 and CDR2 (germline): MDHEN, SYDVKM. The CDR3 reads CASSLGQTNYGYTF. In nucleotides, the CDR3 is TGTGCCAGCAGCCTAGGTCAAACGAACTATGGCTACACCTTC.

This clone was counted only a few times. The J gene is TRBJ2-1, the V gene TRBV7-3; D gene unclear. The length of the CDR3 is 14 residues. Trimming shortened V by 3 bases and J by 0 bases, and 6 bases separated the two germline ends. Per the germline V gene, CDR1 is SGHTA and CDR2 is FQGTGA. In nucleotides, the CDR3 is TGTGCCAGCAGCTTTTCTAACTCCTACAATGAGCAGTTCTTC. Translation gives CASSFSNSYNEQFF.

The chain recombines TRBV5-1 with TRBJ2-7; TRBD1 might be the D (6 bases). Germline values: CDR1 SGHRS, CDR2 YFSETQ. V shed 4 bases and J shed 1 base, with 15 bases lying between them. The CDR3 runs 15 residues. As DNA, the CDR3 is TGCGCCAGCAGCCTCCATAGGACAGTTTCCTACGAGCAGTACTTC. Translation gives CASSLHRTVSYEQYF.

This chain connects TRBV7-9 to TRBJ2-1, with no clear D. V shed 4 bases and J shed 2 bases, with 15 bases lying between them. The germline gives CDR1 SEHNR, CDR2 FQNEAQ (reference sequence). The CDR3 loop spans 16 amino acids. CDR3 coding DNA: TGTGCCAGCAGCTCCGCGCGTATTGGACCCTACAATGAGCAGTTCTTC. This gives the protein CASSSARIGPYNEQFF.

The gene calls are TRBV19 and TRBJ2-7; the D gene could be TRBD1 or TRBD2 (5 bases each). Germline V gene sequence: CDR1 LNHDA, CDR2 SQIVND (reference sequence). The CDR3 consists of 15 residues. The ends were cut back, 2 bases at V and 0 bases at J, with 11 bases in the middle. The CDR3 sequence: CASSILSGHSYEQYF. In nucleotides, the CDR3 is TGTGCCAGTAGTATATTAAGCGGACACTCCTACGAGCAGTACTTC.

The CDR3 loop is CASSPPTQETQYF. CDR3 nucleotides: TGTGCCAGCTCGCCCCCAACCCAAGAGACCCAGTACTTC. The chain couples TRBV11-2 to TRBJ2-5, with unresolved D. This CDR3 is built from 13 residues. Germline loops: CDR1 SGHAT, CDR2 FQNNGV. V dropped 8 bases and J dropped 1 base, with 11 bases sitting between them. The full variable domain, with the rest looked up from reference TRBV11-2 and TRBJ2-5, is EAGVAQSPRYKIIEKRQSVAFWCNPISGHATLYWYQQILGQGPKLLIQFQNNGVVDDSQLPKDRFSAERLKGVDSTLKIQPAKLEDSAVYLCASSPPTQETQYFGPGTRLLVL.

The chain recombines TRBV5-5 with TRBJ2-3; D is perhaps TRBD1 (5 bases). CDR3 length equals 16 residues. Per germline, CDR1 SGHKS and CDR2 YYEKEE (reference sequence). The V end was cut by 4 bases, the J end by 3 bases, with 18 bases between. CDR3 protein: CASSHRLGWGTDTQYF. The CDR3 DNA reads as TGTGCCAGCAGCCACAGGCTCGGGTGGGGAACAGATACGCAGTATTTT.

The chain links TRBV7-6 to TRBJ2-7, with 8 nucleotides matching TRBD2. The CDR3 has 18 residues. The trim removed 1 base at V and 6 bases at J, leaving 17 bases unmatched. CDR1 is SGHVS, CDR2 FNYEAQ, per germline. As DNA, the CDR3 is TGTGCCAGCAGCTTAGATTTGGGACTAGACTTTTCCGTCGCCGAGCAGTACTTC. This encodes CASSLDLGLDFSVAEQYF.

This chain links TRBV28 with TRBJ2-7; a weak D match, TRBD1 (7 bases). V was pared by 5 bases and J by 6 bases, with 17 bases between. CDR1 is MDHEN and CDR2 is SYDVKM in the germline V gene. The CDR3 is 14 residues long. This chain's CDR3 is CASSPRGASPEQYF. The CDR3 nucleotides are TGTGCCAGCAGTCCCAGGGGGGCTTCCCCCGAGCAGTACTTC.

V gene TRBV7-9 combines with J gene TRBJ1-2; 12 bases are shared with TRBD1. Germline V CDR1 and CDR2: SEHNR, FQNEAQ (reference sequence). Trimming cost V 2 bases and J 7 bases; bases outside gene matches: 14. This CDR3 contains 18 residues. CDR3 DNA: TGTGCCAGCAGCTTATCCGGGACAGGGGGCCGGTTTGGAAGTGGCTACACCTTC. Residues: CASSLSGTGGRFGSGYTF. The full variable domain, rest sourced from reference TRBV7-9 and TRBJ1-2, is DTGVSQNPRHKITKRGQNVTFRCDPISEHNRLYWYRQTLGQGPEFLTYFQNEAQLEKSRLLSDRFSAERPKGSFSTLEIQRTEQGDSAMYLCASSLSGTGGRFGSGYTFGSGTRLTVV.

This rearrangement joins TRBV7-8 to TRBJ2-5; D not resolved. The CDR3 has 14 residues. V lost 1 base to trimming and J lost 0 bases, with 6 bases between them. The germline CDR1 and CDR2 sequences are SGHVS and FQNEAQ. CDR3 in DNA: TGTGCCAGCAGCTTAGGACCAAACCAAGAGACCCAGTACTTC. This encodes CASSLGPNQETQYF.

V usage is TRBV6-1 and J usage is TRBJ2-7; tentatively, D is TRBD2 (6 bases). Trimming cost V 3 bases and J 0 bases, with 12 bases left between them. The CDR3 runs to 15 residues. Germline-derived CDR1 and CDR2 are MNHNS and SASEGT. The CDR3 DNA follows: TGTGCCAGCAGTGATTGGGCTAGCGCCTCCTACGAGCAGTACTTC. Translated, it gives CASSDWASASYEQYF.

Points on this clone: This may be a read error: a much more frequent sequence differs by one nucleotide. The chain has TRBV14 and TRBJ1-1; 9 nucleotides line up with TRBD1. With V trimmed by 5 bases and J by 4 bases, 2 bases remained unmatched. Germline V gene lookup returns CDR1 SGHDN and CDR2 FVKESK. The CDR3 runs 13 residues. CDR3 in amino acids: CASSWTGATEAFF. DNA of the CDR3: TGTGCCAGCAGCTGGACAGGGGCCACTGAAGCTTTCTTT.

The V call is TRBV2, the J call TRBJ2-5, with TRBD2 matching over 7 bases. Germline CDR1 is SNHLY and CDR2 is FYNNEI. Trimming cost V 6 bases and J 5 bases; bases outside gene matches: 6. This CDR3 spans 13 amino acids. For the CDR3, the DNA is TGTGCCAGCAGGGCGGGAGTGGGGGAGACCCAGTACTTC. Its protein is CASRAGVGETQYF.

The CDR3 nucleotides read TGTGCCAGCAGCTTTGGGGAGTCTTTCTCGGCGACCCAGTACTTC. Protein sequence: CASSFGESFSATQYF. The chain links TRBV7-9 to TRBJ2-5; possible D gene TRBD2, 5 bases. Trimming pared 3 bases from V and 7 bases from J, leaving 18 bases between. The CDR3 contains 15 residues. Germline CDR1 is SEHNR and CDR2 is FQNEAQ (reference sequence). The full variable domain, rest sourced from reference TRBV7-9 and TRBJ2-5, is DTGVSQNPRHKITKRGQNVTFRCDPISEHNRLYWYRQTLGQGPEFLTYFQNEAQLEKSRLLSDRFSAERPKGSFSTLEIQRTEQGDSAMYLCASSFGESFSATQYFGPGTRLLVL.

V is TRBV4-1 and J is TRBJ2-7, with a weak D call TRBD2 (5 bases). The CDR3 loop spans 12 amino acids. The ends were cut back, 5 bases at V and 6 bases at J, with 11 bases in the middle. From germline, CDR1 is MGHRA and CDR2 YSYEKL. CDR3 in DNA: TGCGCCAGCAGCTCAGGAGGTTTCGAGCAGTACTTC. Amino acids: CASSSGGFEQYF.

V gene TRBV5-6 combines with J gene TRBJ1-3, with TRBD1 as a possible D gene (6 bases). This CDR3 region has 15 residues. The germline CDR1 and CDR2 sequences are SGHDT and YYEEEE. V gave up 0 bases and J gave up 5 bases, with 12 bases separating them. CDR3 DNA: TGTGCCAGCAGCTTGGGAGCAGGGGAGCGAAACACCATATATTTT. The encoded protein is CASSLGAGERNTIYF.